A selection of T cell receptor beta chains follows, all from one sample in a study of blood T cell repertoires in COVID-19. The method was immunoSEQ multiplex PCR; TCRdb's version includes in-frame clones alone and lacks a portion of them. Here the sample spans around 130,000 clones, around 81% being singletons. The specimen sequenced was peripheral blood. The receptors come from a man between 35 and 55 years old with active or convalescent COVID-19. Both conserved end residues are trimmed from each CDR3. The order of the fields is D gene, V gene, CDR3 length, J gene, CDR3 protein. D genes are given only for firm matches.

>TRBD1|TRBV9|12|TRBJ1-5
ASSVGQGAQPQH
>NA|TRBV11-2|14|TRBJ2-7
ASSLGGLGADYEQY
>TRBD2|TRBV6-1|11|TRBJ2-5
ASRGWEGGTQY
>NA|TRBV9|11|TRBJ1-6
ASSPTSNSPLH
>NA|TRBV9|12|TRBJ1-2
ASSGGGANYGYT
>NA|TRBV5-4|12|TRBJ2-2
ASSGGHTTGELF
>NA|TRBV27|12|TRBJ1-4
ASSLLGIGEKLF
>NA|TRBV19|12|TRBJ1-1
ASSITGHYTEAF
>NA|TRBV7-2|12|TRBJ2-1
ASSYLDRYNEQF
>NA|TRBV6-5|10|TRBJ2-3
ASRGGTYTQY
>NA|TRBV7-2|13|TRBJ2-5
ASSLNLVEQETQY
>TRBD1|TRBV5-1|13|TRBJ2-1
ASSDGQGRDNEQF
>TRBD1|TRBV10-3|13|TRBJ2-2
AMGSTGANTEELF
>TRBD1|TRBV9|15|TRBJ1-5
ASSAGQGRGPSVAQH
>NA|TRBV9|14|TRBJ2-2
ASSPSLRGNTGELF
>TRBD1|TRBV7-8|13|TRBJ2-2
ASRRTGGITGELF
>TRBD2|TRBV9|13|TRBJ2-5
ASSVRTSGQETQY